The present entry profiles one T cell receptor (beta chain) with its context. These data come from a study of blood T cell repertoires in COVID-19. Study in general: Collection of acute and convalescent COVID-19 samples took place in the United States, Italy and Spain.

Assay used: immunoSEQ multiplex PCR; TCRdb lists only in-frame clones, some missing. The sample carries about 270,000 clones, around 90% recorded once. The sequenced material came from peripheral blood. The TCR was taken from a man aged 50 or older with acute or convalescent COVID-19.

CDR3 DNA: TGTGCCAGTAGCCGACACCAACCGGGACAGCTATATGAAAAACTGTTTTTT. This gives the protein CASSRHQPGQLYEKLFF. J is TRBJ1-4 and V is TRBV19, with 7 bases that match TRBD1. With V trimmed by 6 bases and J by 6 bases, 16 bases remained unmatched. CDR3 length: 17 residues. Germline V lookup: CDR1 LNHDA, CDR2 SQIVND (reference sequence).